This T cell receptor beta chain was obtained from a study of cytomegalovirus exposure and HLA in healthy donors. Regarding the study as a whole: Clonal expansion was found to be greater in HLA-associated TCR beta chains than in equally common others in a later analysis. In a later analysis, across HLA loci, associated TCR counts were highest for DRB1, lowest for HLA-C. Cytomegalovirus-associated status was assigned to about 180 TCR beta chains.

Germline CDR1 reads SNHLY; CDR2 reads FYNNEI. Trimming took off 4 bases at V and 4 bases at J, with 23 bases between the two ends. CDR3 size: 18 residues. As regards this clone: The antigen remains undetermined.

Primers for the PCR totalled 60 Vbeta and 13 Jbeta. Here immunoSEQ multiplex PCR was the method, and the copy in TCRdb shows in-frame clones only, minus some. The sample lists about 88,000 clones; around 70% were seen once. The material sequenced was PBMCs. This receptor was obtained from a man in his forties or fifties in good health and CMV-seronegative. The chain links TRBV2 to TRBJ2-1; possible D gene TRBD1, 5 bases. CDR3 coding DNA: TGTGCCAGCAGTGTCTTGGGGCTTTTGGGTGAACATTACAATGAGCAGTTCTTC. This sequence encodes CASSVLGLLGEHYNEQFF. The variable domain in full, with the rest retrieved from reference TRBV2 and TRBJ2-1, is EPEVTQTPSHQVTQMGQEVILRCVPISNHLYFYWYRQILGQKVEFLVSFYNNEISEKSEIFDDQFSVERPDGSNFTLKIRSTKLEDSAMYFCASSVLGLLGEHYNEQFFGPGTRLTVL.